This T cell receptor beta chain was found in a study of cytomegalovirus exposure and HLA in healthy donors. Study conclusions and caveats: A later look showed TCR association rates differing by HLA locus, highest for DRB1 and lowest for HLA-C. Cytomegalovirus-associated TCR beta chains were listed, numbering some 180.

Healthy bone marrow donors supplied every sample. A multiplex PCR was run with 60 Vbeta primers and 13 Jbeta primers. Libraries were prepared by immunoSEQ multiplex PCR; TCRdb keeps only in-frame clonotypes and omits some of them. The table includes under 250,000 clones, 65% to 85% detected once. Concerning this clone: The antigen is undetermined.

The TCR was taken from a woman younger than 45 in good health and CMV-seronegative. The material sequenced was PBMCs.

The CDR3 nucleotides are TGTGCCAGCAGTTACCAGGGGGACACTGAAGCTTTCTTT. Residues: CASSYQGDTEAFF. The chain has TRBV6-5 and TRBJ1-1; 7 bases align to TRBD1. CDR1 MNHEY and CDR2 SVGAGI come from the germline V gene. J was trimmed by 3 bases and V by 2 bases; bases with no gene match: 0. The CDR3 spans 13 residues.